One and the same sample provided the 14 T cell receptor beta chains below, sequenced in a study of PD-1 blockade in classical Hodgkin lymphoma. The time point here: cycle 4 day 1 (C4D1), after 6 weeks of nivolumab. Each patient relapsed following autologous stem cell transplantation, and prior brentuximab vedotin exposure differed. Repertoires were generated with immunoSEQ multiplex PCR, while TCRdb's copy carries only in-frame clones and drops some. The sample has more than 90,000 clones, 78% seen once. The sequences come from peripheral blood mononuclear cells (PBMCs), collected before the fourth cycle of nivolumab. The origin of the receptors is a human donor with classical Hodgkin lymphoma.

This clone was observed a few times. The chain is built from TRBV2 and TRBJ1-2, with 12 bases aligning to TRBD1. Germline V CDR1 and CDR2: SNHLY, FYNNEI. Unmatched junction bases numbered 6, after V lost 3 bases and J lost 7 bases. CDR3 length: 15 residues. In DNA form, the CDR3 reads TGTGCCAGCAGTGAGGGGGACAGGGGGCTCTTTGGCTACACCTTC. Translation gives CASSEGDRGLFGYTF.

The genes are TRBV6-5 and TRBJ2-3; tentative D call: TRBD2 (5 bases). There are 14 residues in the CDR3. The germline gives CDR1 MNHEY, CDR2 SVGAGI. The ends were cut back, 5 bases at V and 9 bases at J, with 18 bases in the middle. The CDR3 spells CASSPTSPTFTQYF. The CDR3 DNA follows: TGTGCCAGCAGTCCTACTAGTCCCACCTTCACGCAGTATTTT.

This chain links TRBV30 with TRBJ2-7, with 7 bases matching TRBD2. Germline V gene data show CDR1 as GTSNPN and CDR2 as SVGIG (reference sequence). Trimming cost V 0 bases and J 7 bases; bases outside gene matches: 18. The CDR3 loop spans 17 amino acids. CDR3 sequence reads: CAWSVRDRGLVLGEQYF. CDR3 DNA sequence: TGTGCCTGGAGTGTACGAGATCGTGGACTAGTCCTAGGGGAGCAGTACTTC. The entire variable domain, with the rest obtained from reference TRBV30 and TRBJ2-7, is as follows: SQTIHQWPATLVQPVGSPLSLECTVEGTSNPNLYWYRQAAGRGLQLLFYSVGIGQISSEVPQNLSASRPQDRQFILSSKKLLLSDSGFYLCAWSVRDRGLVLGEQYFGPGTRLTVT.

On this clone itself: At one end the junction does not follow the germline gene, possibly because of a read error. The V gene is TRBV14, the J gene TRBJ2-7; D possibly uses TRBD1 or TRBD2 (6 bases each). CDR3 size: 17 residues. The germline CDR1 and CDR2 sequences are SGHDN and FVKESK. The CDR3 DNA reads as TGTGCCTGCAGCCCGGGTTGGGGGGCCGGGTTTTCCTACGAGCAGTACTTC. Its translation: CACSPGWGAGFSYEQYF.

This clone was counted between two and nine times. The chain recombines TRBV27 with TRBJ2-5, with a possible D match to TRBD1 (6 bases). CDR3 size: 15 residues. Trimming left V 2 bases short and J 4 bases short, with 14 bases between. Germline CDR1 MNHEY, CDR2 SMNVEV (reference sequence). The CDR3 DNA follows: TGTGCCAGCAGTTTACATCAGGGGCTTGGAGAGACCCAGTACTTC. Encoded protein: CASSLHQGLGETQYF.

The rearrangement joins TRBV7-3 to TRBJ2-3; 8 bases match TRBD2. Germline V lookup: CDR1 SGHTA, CDR2 FQGTGA. This CDR3 spans 16 amino acids. The ends lost 0 bases at V and 1 base at J; junction bases unmatched: 3. The CDR3 nucleotides are TGTGCCAGCAGCTTAACTAGCGGGGCTGGCACAGATACGCAGTATTTT. It codes for CASSLTSGAGTDTQYF.

The chain links TRBV6-1 to TRBJ2-5; 8 bases match TRBD2. From germline, CDR1 is MNHNS and CDR2 SASEGT. Trimming removed 3 bases from V and 5 bases from J; junction bases left unmatched: 5. CDR3 length equals 14 residues. The CDR3 region is CASSDGGARETQYF. The CDR3 nucleotides read TGTGCCAGCAGTGACGGGGGGGCCCGGGAGACCCAGTACTTC.

CDR3 sequence (DNA): TGTGCCAGCTCCCGGGTCGAGCAGTACTTC. As protein: CASSRVEQYF. The chain couples TRBV28 to TRBJ2-7, with D uncertain. Germline lookup yields CDR1 MDHEN and CDR2 SYDVKM. The V end was cut by 8 bases, the J end by 6 bases, with 8 bases between. The CDR3 length is 10 residues.

The chain employs TRBV29-1 and TRBJ1-2; weak D call: TRBD1 (5 bases). Germline CDR1 and CDR2: SQVTM and ANQGSEA. This CDR3 region has 13 residues. The ends were cut back, 4 bases at V and 2 bases at J, with 11 bases in the middle. CDR3 in amino acids: CSVVAGLNYGYTF. The CDR3 DNA reads TGCAGCGTTGTGGCAGGGTTAAACTATGGCTACACCTTC.

The V and J genes are TRBV7-2 and TRBJ2-7; 7 bases line up with TRBD1. V lost 1 base and J lost 4; bases outside the gene matches: 7. The CDR3 sequence is 15 residues long. CDR1 and CDR2 from the germline V gene are SGHTA and FQGNSA. The CDR3 sequence: CASSLDRGGWYEQYF. The CDR3 DNA is TGTGCCAGCAGCTTAGACAGGGGCGGTTGGTACGAGCAGTACTTC.

This chain uses TRBV15 with TRBJ1-2; D possibly corresponds to TRBD1 (6 bases). V lost 3 bases and J 2 bases, leaving 10 bases between the germline ends. In germline, CDR1 is LNHNV, CDR2 YYDKDF (reference sequence). The CDR3 runs to 14 residues. This CDR3 is CATSSRGSNYGYTF. In nucleotides, the CDR3 is TGTGCCACCAGCAGTAGGGGGTCCAACTATGGCTACACCTTC.

The CDR3 sequence is CASSVDGAVKLNTGELFF. In DNA form, the CDR3 reads TGTGCCAGCAGCGTAGACGGCGCAGTAAAGTTGAACACCGGGGAGCTGTTTTTT. The V call is TRBV9, the J call TRBJ2-2; no firm D call. This CDR3 has 18 residues. V was clipped by 0 bases and J by 1 base, with 16 bases between them. The V gene's germline CDR1 is SGDLS and CDR2 YYNGEE.

This chain links TRBV6-5 with TRBJ1-1; D unresolved. The length of the CDR3 is 12 residues. V was shortened by 2 bases and J by 1 base, with 2 bases between the two germline ends. Looked up from germline, CDR1 is MNHEY and CDR2 is SVGAGI. The CDR3 DNA reads TGTGCCAGCAGTTACAGGAACACTGAAGCTTTCTTT. Translating gives CASSYRNTEAFF.

This chain links TRBV10-2 with TRBJ2-5; D possibly uses TRBD1 or TRBD2 (5 bases each). The germline V and J ends were trimmed by 6 bases and 5 bases, with 13 bases remaining between them. This CDR3 contains 13 residues. The germline V gene encodes CDR1 WSHSY and CDR2 SAAADI. This chain's CDR3 is CASSLGGAETQYF. The DNA for the CDR3 is TGCGCCAGCAGCCTTGGGGGAGCGGAGACCCAGTACTTC.